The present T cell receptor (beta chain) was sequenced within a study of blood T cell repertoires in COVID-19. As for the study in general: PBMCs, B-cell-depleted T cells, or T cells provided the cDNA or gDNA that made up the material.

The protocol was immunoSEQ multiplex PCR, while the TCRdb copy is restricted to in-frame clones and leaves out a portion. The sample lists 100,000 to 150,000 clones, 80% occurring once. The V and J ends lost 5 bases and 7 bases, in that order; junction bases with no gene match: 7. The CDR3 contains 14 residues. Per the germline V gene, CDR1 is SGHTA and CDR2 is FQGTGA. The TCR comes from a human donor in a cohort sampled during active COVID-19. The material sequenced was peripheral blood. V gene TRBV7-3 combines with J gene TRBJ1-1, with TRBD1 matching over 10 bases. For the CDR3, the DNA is TGTGCCAGCAGCGTTACCGGGACAGGGGTTGAAGCTTTCTTT. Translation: CASSVTGTGVEAFF.